A single sample is the source of the 21 T cell receptor beta chains below, sequenced in a study of blood T cells in healthy people across ages. A second PCR of 7 to 11 cycles used a sample-barcoded 5' primer and a J-beta primer mix. Each CDR3 protein is one row after TCRdb ran MiXCR on the 5' RACE reads. The table includes 650,000 to 800,000 distinct CDR3 sequences, under 55% detected once. Material: blood. Source of these receptors: a man in his 60s in good health.

This clonotype was recorded a few times. V usage is TRBV4-1 and J usage is TRBJ1-2, with D possibly matching TRBD1 (6 bases). CDR1 and CDR2 (germline): MGHRA, YSYEKL. With 1 base removed from V and 4 bases from J, the gap between germline ends came to 16 bases. The CDR3 runs to 16 residues. The CDR3 reads CASSQGTLTGTYGYTF. In DNA form, the CDR3 reads TGCGCCAGCAGCCAAGGAACCCTAACAGGGACCTATGGCTACACCTTC.

This chain uses TRBV5-1 with TRBJ2-6; 8 nucleotides match TRBD1. This CDR3 has 16 residues. J was trimmed by 3 bases and V by 3 bases; bases with no gene match: 5. Looked up from germline, CDR1 is SGHRS and CDR2 is YFSETQ. CDR3 sequence: CASSWDRLSGANVLTF. The CDR3 region has the DNA TGCGCCAGCAGCTGGGACAGGCTAAGTGGGGCCAACGTCCTGACTTTC.

The chain couples TRBV6-5 to TRBJ2-1; tentative D call: TRBD1 (6 bases). CDR3 size: 14 residues. Germline CDR1 and CDR2: MNHEY and SVGAGI. Trimming took 2 bases from V and 8 from J, leaving 13 bases between them. The DNA of the CDR3 is TGTGCCAGCAGTTACAGGGACAAAATCCATGAGCAGTTCTTC. It specifies CASSYRDKIHEQFF.

The chain couples TRBV20-1 to TRBJ1-2; D is perhaps TRBD1 (6 bases). Trimming removed 6 bases at V and 1 base at J, with 12 bases between. Germline V lookup: CDR1 DFQATT, CDR2 SNEGSKA (reference sequence). There are 13 residues in the CDR3. CDR3 in amino acids: CSAPGHHNYGYTF. CDR3 sequence (DNA): TGCAGTGCCCCGGGACACCATAACTATGGCTACACCTTC.

This chain joins TRBV11-1 and TRBJ2-3; 7 positions agree with TRBD2. The CDR3 runs 14 residues. V trimming: 1 base; J trimming: 5 bases; junction bases outside the gene matches: 3. CDR1 and CDR2 (germline): SGHAT, FQDESV (reference sequence). CDR3 sequence reads: CASSLVGLLDTQYF. The CDR3 DNA sequence: TGTGCCAGCAGCTTAGTGGGACTACTAGATACGCAGTATTTT.

This clonotype was recorded a few times. CDR3 loop: CASSISGTGGFEETQYF. CDR3 in DNA: TGTGCCAGCAGCATATCCGGGACAGGGGGATTCGAAGAGACCCAGTACTTC. This rearrangement joins TRBV7-2 to TRBJ2-5; 11 bases fit TRBD1. There are 17 residues in the CDR3. Trimming at V came to 5 bases and at J to 3 bases, leaving 11 bases not matched to a gene. Germline lookup yields CDR1 SGHTA and CDR2 FQGNSA.

This chain links TRBV6-6 with TRBJ1-2; D not certain. In germline, CDR1 is MNHNY, CDR2 SVGAGI (reference sequence). The CDR3 is 13 residues long. Trimming pared 5 bases from V and 6 bases from J, leaving 13 bases between. Here the CDR3 reads CASSTRAEDGYTF. In nucleotides, the CDR3 is TGTGCCAGCAGTACCCGGGCGGAGGATGGCTACACCTTC.

The chain recombines TRBV28 with TRBJ1-4; D possibly corresponds to TRBD1 (6 bases). V lost 6 bases and J lost 7, with 21 bases in between. Germline V gives CDR1 MDHEN, CDR2 SYDVKM. This CDR3 spans 16 amino acids. As DNA, the CDR3 is TGTGCCAGCAGCCTTGGGGGGGCCTCAGCTGGTGAAAAACTGTTTTTT. This translates into CASSLGGASAGEKLFF.

The chain couples TRBV12-3 or TRBV12-4 to TRBJ1-2; 8 bases align to TRBD1. After removal of 5 bases from V and 6 bases from J, the junction contained 5 bases not matched to a gene. The CDR3 is 13 amino acids. The DNA of the CDR3 is TGTGCCAGCAGTGTTGACAGGGGAAATGGCTACACCTTC. This translates into CASSVDRGNGYTF.

The V gene is TRBV7-2, the J gene TRBJ2-7; tentative D call: TRBD2 (5 bases). Germline loops: CDR1 SGHTA, CDR2 FQGNSA. The CDR3 length is 14 residues. V was clipped by 5 bases and J by 3 bases, with 14 bases between them. This CDR3 reads CASSQRYGVYEQYF. The CDR3 bases are TGTGCCAGCAGCCAAAGGTACGGGGTCTACGAGCAGTACTTC.

This clonotype was counted between two and nine times. The genes are TRBV12-3 or TRBV12-4 and TRBJ2-1, with D hard to call. CDR3 length: 14 amino acids. The germline V and J ends were trimmed by 6 bases and 3 bases, with 12 bases remaining between them. The chain's CDR3 is CASSLGYDYNEQFF. For the CDR3, the DNA is TGTGCCAGCAGCCTTGGATACGACTACAATGAGCAGTTCTTC.

This chain links TRBV29-1 with TRBJ2-3, with TRBD2 as a possible D gene (6 bases). Germline assignment: CDR1 SQVTM and CDR2 ANQGSEA. The CDR3 loop spans 14 amino acids. Deletions cut 3 bases from V and 2 bases from J, with 12 bases between. The CDR3 nucleotides are TGCAGCGTTGACTTTAGCGGCATCACAGATACGCAGTATTTT. Amino acids: CSVDFSGITDTQYF.

This chain connects TRBV7-2 to TRBJ2-5; D gene ambiguous. V lost 0 bases and J lost 2, with 10 bases in between. CDR1 and CDR2 (germline): SGHTA, FQGNSA. The CDR3 covers 15 residues. In nucleotides, the CDR3 is TGTGCCAGCAGCTTAGCCAATACGGCACAAGAGACCCAGTACTTC. The encoded protein is CASSLANTAQETQYF.

The chain is built from TRBV27 and TRBJ2-1; D is perhaps TRBD1 (6 bases). CDR1 MNHEY and CDR2 SMNVEV come from the germline V gene (reference sequence). V lost 3 bases and J lost 7, with 25 bases in between. CDR3 length: 18 residues. This chain's CDR3 is CASSFSWPGTYRGNEQFF. Written as DNA, the CDR3 is TGTGCCAGCAGTTTCTCGTGGCCAGGGACCTATAGGGGGAATGAGCAGTTCTTC.

There are a few counts of this clonotype. V is TRBV10-3 and J is TRBJ1-6, with TRBD1 matching 8 bases. The CDR3 is 14 residues long. Germline trimming cut 9 bases from V and 5 bases from J; bases unmatched to any gene: 6. The germline V gene encodes CDR1 ENHRY and CDR2 SYGVKD. CDR3 DNA: TGTGCCATAAAACCACAGGGGGATAATTCACCCCTCCACTTT. Protein product: CAIKPQGDNSPLHF.

The table lists this clonotype with many counts. The chain couples TRBV7-2 to TRBJ2-4; 7 positions match TRBD1. The CDR3 loop spans 19 amino acids. V shed 5 bases and J 0 bases; nucleotides not matched to a gene: 16. Germline V gene sequence: CDR1 SGHTA, CDR2 FQGNSA. The chain's CDR3 is CASSLKQTGWTLAKNIQYF. The CDR3 DNA reads as TGTGCCAGCAGCCTAAAGCAGACAGGGTGGACGTTAGCCAAAAACATTCAGTACTTC.

This clonotype has only one observation. V is TRBV7-2 and J is TRBJ2-1; D ambiguous. The CDR3 totals 15 residues. Germline lookup yields CDR1 SGHTA and CDR2 FQGNSA. Trimming pared 5 bases from V and 9 bases from J, leaving 20 bases between. The DNA of the CDR3 is TGTGCCAGCAGCCCCGACTCCAGGCCCTGGAGTGAGCAGTTCTTC. This sequence encodes CASSPDSRPWSEQFF.

This clonotype has just a few counts. J is TRBJ2-7 and V is TRBV6-2 or TRBV6-3; 8 nucleotides match TRBD1. Germline loops: CDR1 MNHEY, CDR2 SVGEGT. Trimming removed 0 bases from V and 0 bases from J; junction bases left unmatched: 4. The CDR3 is made up of 16 amino acids. The CDR3 region has the DNA TGTGCCAGCAGTTACTCCCGGGACAGGCCCTCCTACGAGCAGTACTTC. Translating gives CASSYSRDRPSYEQYF.

The chain carries TRBV29-1 and TRBJ2-3; TRBD1 aligns across 8 bases. V lost 5 bases to trimming and J lost 1 base; unmatched junction nucleotides: 8. From germline, CDR1 is SQVTM and CDR2 ANQGSEA. This CDR3 has 15 amino acids. The CDR3, as DNA: TGCAGCGTTATTTACAGGGGGTCCGGCACAGATACGCAGTATTTT. This translates into CSVIYRGSGTDTQYF.

The chain joins TRBV6-1 to TRBJ2-2, with D perhaps TRBD1 (5 bases). V was shortened by 6 bases and J by 0 bases, with 11 bases between the two germline ends. CDR3 length equals 15 residues. Germline V gene data show CDR1 as MNHNS and CDR2 as SASEGT. The CDR3 is CASRQAVSNTGELFF. DNA of the CDR3: TGTGCCAGCAGACAGGCGGTCTCGAACACCGGGGAGCTGTTTTTT.

The V call is TRBV20-1, the J call TRBJ2-2; perhaps TRBD1 as D (6 bases). The V gene lost 3 bases and the J gene lost 5 bases, with 13 bases spanning the gap. Germline assignment: CDR1 DFQATT and CDR2 SNEGSKA (reference sequence). The CDR3 length is 14 residues. CDR3 sequence reads: CSARVGAGTGELFF. CDR3 DNA sequence: TGCAGTGCTAGGGTGGGGGCTGGAACCGGGGAGCTGTTTTTT.